The entry that follows covers one TCR beta chain sequence. Its antigen is as yet unknown. Within the sample, other DNA sequences also encode this same CDR3. Naive CD8 cells, CD45RO-negative and positively selected for CCR7, excluded terminally differentiated effector memory CD45RA+ cells. This entry belongs to a study of shared clonotypes between healthy human individuals. Libraries were prepared by immunoSEQ multiplex PCR; TCRdb keeps only in-frame clonotypes and omits some of them. The sample carries roughly 2.1 million clones, about 92% recorded once. The study's findings and limits: The donor pool, a small one, limited the genetic and exposure-history diversity represented. Estimated richness was generally greater in naive than memory subsets.

The trim removed 0 bases at V and 0 bases at J, leaving 1 base unmatched. CDR3 length: 15 residues. The germline gives CDR1 ENHRY, CDR2 SYGVKD. The chain employs TRBV10-3 and TRBJ1-1, with 7 bases that match TRBD1. The TCR sequence derives from a man between 18 and 29 years old in good health. Some clones in this sample may be carry-over from other donors' samples. The sequencing sample was made of naive CD8+ T cells from PBMCs. Here the CDR3 reads CAISESGQLNTEAFF. CDR3 nucleotides: TGTGCCATCAGTGAGTCGGGACAGCTGAACACTGAAGCTTTCTTT.